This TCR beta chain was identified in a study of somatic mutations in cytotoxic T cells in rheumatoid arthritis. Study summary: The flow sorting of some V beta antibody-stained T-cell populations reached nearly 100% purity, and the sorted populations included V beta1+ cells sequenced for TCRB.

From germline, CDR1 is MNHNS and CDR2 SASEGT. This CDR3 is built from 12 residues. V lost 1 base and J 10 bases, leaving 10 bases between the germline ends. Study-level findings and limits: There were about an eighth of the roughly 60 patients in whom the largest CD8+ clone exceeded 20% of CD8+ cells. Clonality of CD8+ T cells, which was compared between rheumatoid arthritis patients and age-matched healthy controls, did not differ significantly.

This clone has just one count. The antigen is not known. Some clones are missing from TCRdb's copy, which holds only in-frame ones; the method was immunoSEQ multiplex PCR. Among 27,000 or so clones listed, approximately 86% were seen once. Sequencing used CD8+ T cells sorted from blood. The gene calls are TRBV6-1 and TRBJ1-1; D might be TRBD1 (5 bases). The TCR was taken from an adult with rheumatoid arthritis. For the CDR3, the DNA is TGTGCCAGCAGTGAAGACGTCCAGGGAGCTTTCTTT. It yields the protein CASSEDVQGAFF.